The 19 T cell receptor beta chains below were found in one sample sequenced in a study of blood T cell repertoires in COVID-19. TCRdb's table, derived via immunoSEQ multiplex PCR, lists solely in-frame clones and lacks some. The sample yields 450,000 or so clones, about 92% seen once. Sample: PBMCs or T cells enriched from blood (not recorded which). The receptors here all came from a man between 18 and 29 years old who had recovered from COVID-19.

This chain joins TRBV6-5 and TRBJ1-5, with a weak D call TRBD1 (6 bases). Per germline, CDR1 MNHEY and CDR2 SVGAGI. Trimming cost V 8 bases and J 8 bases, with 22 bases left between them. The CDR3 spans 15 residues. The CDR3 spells CASRRTGTTGEPQHF. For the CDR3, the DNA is TGTGCCAGCCGCAGAACAGGGACGACCGGGGAGCCCCAGCATTTT.

In DNA form, the CDR3 reads TGTGCCAGCAGTTTAGCAGGGGGCTTGCAGCCCCAGCATTTT. This translates into CASSLAGGLQPQHF. V and J are TRBV27 and TRBJ1-5, with TRBD1 identical over 8 bases. V was pared by 2 bases and J by 7 bases, with 4 bases of the junction left unmatched. Per germline, CDR1 MNHEY and CDR2 SMNVEV (reference sequence). CDR3 length: 14 residues.

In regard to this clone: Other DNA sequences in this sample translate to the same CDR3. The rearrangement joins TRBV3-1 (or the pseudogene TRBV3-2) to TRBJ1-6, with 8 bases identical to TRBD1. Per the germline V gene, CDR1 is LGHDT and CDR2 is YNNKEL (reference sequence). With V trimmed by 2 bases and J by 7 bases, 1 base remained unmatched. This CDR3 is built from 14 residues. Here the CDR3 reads CASSQTGGNSPLHF. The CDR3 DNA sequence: TGTGCCAGCAGCCAAACAGGGGGAAATTCACCCCTCCACTTT.

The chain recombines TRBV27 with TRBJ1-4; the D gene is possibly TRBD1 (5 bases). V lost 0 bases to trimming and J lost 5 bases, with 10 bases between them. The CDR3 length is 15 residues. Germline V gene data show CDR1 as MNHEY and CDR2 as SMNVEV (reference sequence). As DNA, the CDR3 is TGTGCCAGCAGTTTATCGATAGGGGCCAATGAAAAACTGTTTTTT. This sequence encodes CASSLSIGANEKLFF.

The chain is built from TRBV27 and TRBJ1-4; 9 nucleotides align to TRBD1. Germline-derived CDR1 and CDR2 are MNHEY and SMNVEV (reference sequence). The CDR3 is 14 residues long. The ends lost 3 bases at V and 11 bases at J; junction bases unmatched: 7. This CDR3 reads CASSFIGDREKLFF. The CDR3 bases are TGTGCCAGCAGTTTTATAGGGGACAGGGAGAAACTGTTTTTT.

The CDR3 region has the DNA TGTGCCTGGAGTGTACTGTCGACAGCTGAGCAGTACTTC. It yields the protein CAWSVLSTAEQYF. The chain couples TRBV30 to TRBJ2-7; tentative D call: TRBD1 (5 bases). V was cut by 0 bases and J by 7 bases, with 13 bases left in between. Germline assignment: CDR1 GTSNPN and CDR2 SVGIG (reference sequence). The CDR3 consists of 13 residues.

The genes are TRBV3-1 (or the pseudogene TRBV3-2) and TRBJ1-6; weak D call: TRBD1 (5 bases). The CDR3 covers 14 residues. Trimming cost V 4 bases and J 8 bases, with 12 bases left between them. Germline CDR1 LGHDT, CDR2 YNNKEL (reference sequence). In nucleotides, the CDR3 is TGTGCCAGCAGCCCTAAATCGACAGATTCACCCCTCCACTTT. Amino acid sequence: CASSPKSTDSPLHF.

The CDR3 region is CASVAGGGSNTEAFF. The CDR3, as DNA: TGTGCCAGCGTCGCCGGTGGGGGCTCGAACACTGAAGCTTTCTTT. The chain links TRBV2 to TRBJ1-1; tentative D call: TRBD1 (6 bases). V dropped 8 bases and J dropped 1 base, with 17 bases sitting between them. Per germline, CDR1 SNHLY and CDR2 FYNNEI. This CDR3 comprises 15 residues.

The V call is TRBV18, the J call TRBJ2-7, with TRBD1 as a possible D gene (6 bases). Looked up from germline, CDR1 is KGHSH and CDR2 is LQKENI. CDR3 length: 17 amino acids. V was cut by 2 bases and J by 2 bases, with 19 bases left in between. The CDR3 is CASSPSQISRGTYEQYF. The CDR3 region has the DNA TGTGCCAGCTCACCAAGTCAAATTTCCAGGGGAACCTACGAGCAGTACTTC. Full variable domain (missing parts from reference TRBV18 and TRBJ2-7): NAGVMQNPRHLVRRRGQEARLRCSPMKGHSHVYWYRQLPEEGLKFMVYLQKENIIDESGMPKERFSAEFPKEGPSILRIQQVVRGDSAAYFCASSPSQISRGTYEQYFGPGTRLTVT.

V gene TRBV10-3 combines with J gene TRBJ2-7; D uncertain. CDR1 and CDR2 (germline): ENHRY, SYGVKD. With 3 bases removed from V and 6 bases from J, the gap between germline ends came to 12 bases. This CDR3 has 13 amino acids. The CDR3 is CAISELPRSEQYF. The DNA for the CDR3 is TGTGCCATCAGTGAATTGCCCCGGAGCGAGCAGTACTTC.

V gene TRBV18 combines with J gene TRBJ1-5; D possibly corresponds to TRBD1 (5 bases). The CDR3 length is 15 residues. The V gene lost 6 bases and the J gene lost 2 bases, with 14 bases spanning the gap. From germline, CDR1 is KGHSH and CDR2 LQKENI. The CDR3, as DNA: TGTGCCAGCTCGCCAGGGAGGTATGGCAATCAGCCCCAGCATTTT. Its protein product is CASSPGRYGNQPQHF. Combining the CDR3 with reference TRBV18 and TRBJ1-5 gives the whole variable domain NAGVMQNPRHLVRRRGQEARLRCSPMKGHSHVYWYRQLPEEGLKFMVYLQKENIIDESGMPKERFSAEFPKEGPSILRIQQVVRGDSAAYFCASSPGRYGNQPQHFGDGTRLSIL.

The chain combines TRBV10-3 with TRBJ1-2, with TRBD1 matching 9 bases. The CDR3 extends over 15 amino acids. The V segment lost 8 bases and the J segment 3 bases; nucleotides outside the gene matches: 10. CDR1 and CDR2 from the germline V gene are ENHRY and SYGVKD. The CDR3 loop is CAIGGQGVYDYGYTF. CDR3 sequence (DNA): TGTGCCATCGGGGGACAGGGTGTTTATGACTATGGCTACACCTTC.

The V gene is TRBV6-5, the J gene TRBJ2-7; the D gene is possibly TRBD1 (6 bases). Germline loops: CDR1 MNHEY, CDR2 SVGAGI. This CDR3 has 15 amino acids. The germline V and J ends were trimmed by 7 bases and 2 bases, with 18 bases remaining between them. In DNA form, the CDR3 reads TGTGCCAGCATTTTCACCGGGACAAAGGCCTACGAGCAGTACTTC. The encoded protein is CASIFTGTKAYEQYF.

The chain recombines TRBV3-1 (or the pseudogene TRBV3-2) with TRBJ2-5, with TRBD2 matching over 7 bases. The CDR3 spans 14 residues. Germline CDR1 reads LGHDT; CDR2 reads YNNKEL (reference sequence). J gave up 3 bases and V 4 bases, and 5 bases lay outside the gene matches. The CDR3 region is CASSLAGTEETQYF. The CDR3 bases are TGTGCCAGCAGCCTAGCGGGTACCGAAGAGACCCAGTACTTC.

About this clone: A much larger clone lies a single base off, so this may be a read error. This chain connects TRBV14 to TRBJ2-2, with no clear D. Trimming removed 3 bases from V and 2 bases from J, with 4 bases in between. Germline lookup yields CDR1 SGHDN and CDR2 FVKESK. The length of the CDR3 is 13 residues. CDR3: CASSQTNTGELFF. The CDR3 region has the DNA TGTGCCAGCAGCCAGACAAACACCGGGGAGCTGTTTTTT.

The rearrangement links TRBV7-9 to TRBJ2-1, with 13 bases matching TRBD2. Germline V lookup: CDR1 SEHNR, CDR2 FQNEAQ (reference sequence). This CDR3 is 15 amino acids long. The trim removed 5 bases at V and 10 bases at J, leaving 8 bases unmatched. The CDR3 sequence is CASSRTSGSVLEQFF. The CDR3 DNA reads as TGTGCCAGCAGCAGGACTAGCGGGAGTGTATTGGAGCAGTTCTTC.

The CDR3, as DNA: TGTGCCAGCAGCTCTGGACAGGCCAATCAGCCCCAGCATTTT. This gives the protein CASSSGQANQPQHF. The chain links TRBV13 to TRBJ1-5, with TRBD1 identical over 7 bases. Germline CDR1 is PRHDT and CDR2 is FYEKMQ (reference sequence). With 4 bases clipped from V and 3 bases from J, the junction kept 3 bases outside the gene matches. The CDR3 spans 14 residues.

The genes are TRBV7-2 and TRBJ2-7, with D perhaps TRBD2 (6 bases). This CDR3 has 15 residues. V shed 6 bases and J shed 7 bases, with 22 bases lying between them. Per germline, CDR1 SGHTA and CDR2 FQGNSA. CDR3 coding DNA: TGTGCCAGCAGTCCAACCATGGCGGGAACGAGGGAGCAGTACTTC. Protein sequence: CASSPTMAGTREQYF.

CDR3 sequence (DNA): TGTGCCAGTAGTATAGATCCAAGGGGCCGCACAGATACGCAGTATTTT. As protein: CASSIDPRGRTDTQYF. The chain carries TRBV19 and TRBJ2-3; D may be TRBD1 (5 bases). Trimming cost V 0 bases and J 1 base, with 11 bases left between them. The CDR3 contains 16 residues. Germline V gives CDR1 LNHDA, CDR2 SQIVND (reference sequence).